The sequence of this TCR beta chain was determined in a study of blood T cells in healthy people across ages. The study, taken as a whole, reports: Unknown CMV status may confound age-related changes in expanded clones.

About this clonotype itself: Its antigen is still unknown.

Using a J-beta primer mix together with a sample-barcoded 5' primer, a second PCR was run for about 6 to 12 cycles. TCRdb re-called the 5' RACE reads with MiXCR, one entry per CDR3 protein. Counted here are about 1.4 million distinct CDR3 sequences, around 59% occurring once; the ten biggest clones make up over 5.5%. The sequence derives from a young man in good health. The sequenced material came from blood.

CDR3 nucleotides: TGTGCCAGCACCTACTCCAGGGGGCCTCGTTCACCCCTCCACTTT. Translated, it gives CASTYSRGPRSPLHF. V and J are TRBV6-5 and TRBJ1-6, with 8 bases aligning to TRBD1. Trimming cost V 7 bases and J 9 bases; bases outside gene matches: 11. The CDR3 is made up of 15 amino acids. In germline, CDR1 is MNHEY, CDR2 SVGAGI.